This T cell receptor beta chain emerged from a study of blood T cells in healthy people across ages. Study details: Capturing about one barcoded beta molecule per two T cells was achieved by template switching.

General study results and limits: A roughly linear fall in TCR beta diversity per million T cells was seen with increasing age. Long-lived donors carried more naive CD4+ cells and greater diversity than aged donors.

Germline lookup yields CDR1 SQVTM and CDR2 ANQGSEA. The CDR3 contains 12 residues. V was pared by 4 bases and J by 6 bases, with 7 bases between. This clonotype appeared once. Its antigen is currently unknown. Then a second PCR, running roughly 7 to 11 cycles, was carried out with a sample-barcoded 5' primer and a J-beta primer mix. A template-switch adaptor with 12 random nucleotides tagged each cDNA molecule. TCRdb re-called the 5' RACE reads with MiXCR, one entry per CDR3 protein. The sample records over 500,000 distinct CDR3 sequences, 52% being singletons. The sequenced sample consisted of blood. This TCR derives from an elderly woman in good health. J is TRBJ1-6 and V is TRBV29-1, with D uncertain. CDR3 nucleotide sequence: TGCAGCGTTGGACACGGTAATTCACCCCTCCACTTT. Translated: CSVGHGNSPLHF.